This TCR beta chain appears in the sequencing data of a study of beta chain features in type 1 diabetes. Expressed TCRB transcripts were sequenced after all isolated RNA was converted to cDNA. Here immunoSEQ multiplex PCR was the method, and the copy in TCRdb shows in-frame clones only, minus some. The table has hundreds of thousands of clones, 15% to 17% seen once; the top ten hold approximately 0.087%. Markers CD45RO/CCR7/CD25/CD127/CD95/CD27 served to sort CD4+ naive, central memory, regulatory and stem cell-like memory cells. This clone has a handful of counts. Its antigen remains unidentified. The sample contains more than one DNA sequence encoding this CDR3. General study results and limits: It was among patients, rather than healthy donors, that naive, central memory and Treg TCRB repertoires appeared more similar.

Germline loops: CDR1 SGHTA, CDR2 FQGNSA. CDR3 size: 13 residues. V was shortened by 4 bases and J by 1 base, with 8 bases between the two germline ends. The clonotype was recovered from a man between 18 and 35 years old in good health. J is TRBJ2-7 and V is TRBV7-2; D gene ambiguous. The source material was naive CD4+ T cells from blood. In DNA form, the CDR3 reads TGTGCCAGCAGCTCCAAAGGGTCCTACGAGCAGTACTTC. It yields the protein CASSSKGSYEQYF.